The present entry profiles one TCR beta chain with its context. The antigen remains unidentified. The table came from immunoSEQ multiplex PCR; TCRdb's copy has only in-frame clones and leaves some out. The profile covers roughly 400,000 clones, with over 75% appearing a single time and 1.9% taken by the ten largest. The data stem from a study of Ad26.COV2.S vaccination and SARS-CoV-2 variants. Study-level information: The COV1001 Ad26.COV2.S trial arm included the donor. Dosing was one shot or two shots 56 days apart.

The treatment is: some 20 received Ad26.COV2.S at low or high dose, single or two shots; five or six received placebo; per-sample allocation not given. The investigators took samples on day 63 after the first vaccine or placebo injection. The donor's status was that of an adult aged 18-55 years in Boston. Study observations and caveats: Those who received the vaccine showed greater spike-specific TCR breadth than those given placebo.

Germline CDR1 and CDR2: KGHDR and SFDVKD. The CDR3 extends over 16 amino acids. Trimming at V came to 3 bases and at J to 10 bases, leaving 10 bases not matched to a gene. This TCR was recovered from a person aged 18 to 59 who received the Ad26.COV2.S COVID-19 vaccine or a placebo. Sample: peripheral blood, taken in a trial of Ad26.COV2.S vaccine versus placebo. The genes are TRBV24-1 and TRBJ2-1; 11 nucleotides align to TRBD1. The CDR3 sequence is CATSDPWTGGGVEQFF. The CDR3 DNA sequence: TGTGCCACCAGTGATCCGTGGACAGGGGGCGGAGTGGAGCAGTTCTTC.